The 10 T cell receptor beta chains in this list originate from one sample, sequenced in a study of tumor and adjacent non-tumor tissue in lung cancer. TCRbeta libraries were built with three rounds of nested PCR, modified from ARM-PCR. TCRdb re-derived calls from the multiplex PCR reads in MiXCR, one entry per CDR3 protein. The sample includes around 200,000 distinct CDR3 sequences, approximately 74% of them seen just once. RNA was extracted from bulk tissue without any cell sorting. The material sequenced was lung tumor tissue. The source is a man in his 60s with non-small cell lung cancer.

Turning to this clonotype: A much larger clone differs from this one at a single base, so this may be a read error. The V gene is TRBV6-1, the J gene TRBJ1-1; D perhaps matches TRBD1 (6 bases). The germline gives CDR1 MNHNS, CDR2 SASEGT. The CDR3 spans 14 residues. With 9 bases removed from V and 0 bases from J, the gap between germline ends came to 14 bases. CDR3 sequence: CARSATGMNTEAFF. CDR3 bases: TGTGCCAGGAGCGCCACAGGGATGAACACTGAAGCTTTCTTT.

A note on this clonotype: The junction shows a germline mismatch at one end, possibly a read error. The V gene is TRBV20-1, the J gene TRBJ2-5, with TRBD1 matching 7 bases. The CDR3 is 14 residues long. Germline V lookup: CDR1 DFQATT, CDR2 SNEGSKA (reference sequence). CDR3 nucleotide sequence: TGCGGTGCTAGAGAACAGGGGCTACAAGGGACCCAGTACTTC. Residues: CGAREQGLQGTQYF.

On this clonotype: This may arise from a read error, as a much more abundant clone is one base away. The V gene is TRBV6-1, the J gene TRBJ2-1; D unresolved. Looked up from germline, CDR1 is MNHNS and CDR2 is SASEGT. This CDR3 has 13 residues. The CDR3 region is CASSETYRNEQIF. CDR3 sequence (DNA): TGTGCCAGCAGTGAAACTTATCGAAATGAGCAGATCTTC.

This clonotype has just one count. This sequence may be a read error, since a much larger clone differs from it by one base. The chain's CDR3 is CASSPDFLNEQFF. The CDR3 DNA is TGTGCCAGCAGTCCGGACTTCCTCAATGAGCAGTTCTTC. The V and J genes are TRBV6-2 or TRBV6-3 and TRBJ2-1; tentative D call: TRBD2 (5 bases). There are 13 residues in the CDR3. The germline CDR1 and CDR2 sequences are MNHEY and SVGEGT. V was pared by 5 bases and J by 6 bases, with 11 bases between.

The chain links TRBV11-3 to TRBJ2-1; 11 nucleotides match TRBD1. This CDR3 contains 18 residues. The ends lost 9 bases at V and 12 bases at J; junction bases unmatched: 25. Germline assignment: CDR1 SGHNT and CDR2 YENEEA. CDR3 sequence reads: CASRSVGDRGGGRQVQFF. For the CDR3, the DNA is TGTGCCAGTAGATCTGTGGGGGACAGGGGGGGAGGTCGGCAGGTGCAGTTCTTC. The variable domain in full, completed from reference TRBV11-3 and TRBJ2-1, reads EAGVVQSPRYKIIEKKQPVAFWCNPISGHNTLYWYLQNLGQGPELLIRYENEEAVDDSQLPKDRFSAERLKGVDSTLKIQPAELGDSAVYLCASRSVGDRGGGRQVQFFGPGTRLTVL.

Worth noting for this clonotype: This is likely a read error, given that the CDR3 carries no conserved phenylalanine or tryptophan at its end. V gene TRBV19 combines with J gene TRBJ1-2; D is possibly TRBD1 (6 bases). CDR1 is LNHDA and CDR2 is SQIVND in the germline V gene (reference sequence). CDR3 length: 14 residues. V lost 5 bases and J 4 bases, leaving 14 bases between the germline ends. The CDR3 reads CASSSRDKTYGYTL. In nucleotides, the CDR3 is TGTGCCAGTAGTTCTCGGGACAAGACCTATGGCTACACCTTG.

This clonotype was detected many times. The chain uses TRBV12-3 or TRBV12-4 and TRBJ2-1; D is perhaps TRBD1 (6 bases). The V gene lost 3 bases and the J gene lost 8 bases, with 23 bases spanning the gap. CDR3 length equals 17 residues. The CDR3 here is CASSFLQGPIGGHEQFF. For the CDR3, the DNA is TGTGCCAGCAGTTTTCTGCAGGGGCCTATAGGTGGCCATGAGCAGTTCTTC.

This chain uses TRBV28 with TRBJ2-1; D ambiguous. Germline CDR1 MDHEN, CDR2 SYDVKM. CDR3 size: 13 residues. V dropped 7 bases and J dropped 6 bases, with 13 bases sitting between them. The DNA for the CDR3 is TGTGCCAGCACCCTCAGTTGGGTCAATGAGCAGTTCTTC. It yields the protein CASTLSWVNEQFF.

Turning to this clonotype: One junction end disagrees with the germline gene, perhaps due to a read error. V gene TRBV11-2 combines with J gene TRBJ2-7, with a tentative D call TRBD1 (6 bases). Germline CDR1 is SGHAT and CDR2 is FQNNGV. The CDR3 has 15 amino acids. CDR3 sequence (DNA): TGTGCCAGCAACTTAAGGTTGGCAGGGGCCTACGAACAGTACTTC. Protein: CASNLRLAGAYEQYF.

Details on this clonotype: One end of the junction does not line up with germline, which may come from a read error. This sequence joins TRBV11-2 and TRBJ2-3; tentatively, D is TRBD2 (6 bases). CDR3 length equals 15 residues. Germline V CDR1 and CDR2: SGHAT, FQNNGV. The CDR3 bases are TGTGCCAGCAGCTCGAGGACTACCCCCACATATACGCAGTATTTT. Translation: CASSSRTTPTYTQYF.